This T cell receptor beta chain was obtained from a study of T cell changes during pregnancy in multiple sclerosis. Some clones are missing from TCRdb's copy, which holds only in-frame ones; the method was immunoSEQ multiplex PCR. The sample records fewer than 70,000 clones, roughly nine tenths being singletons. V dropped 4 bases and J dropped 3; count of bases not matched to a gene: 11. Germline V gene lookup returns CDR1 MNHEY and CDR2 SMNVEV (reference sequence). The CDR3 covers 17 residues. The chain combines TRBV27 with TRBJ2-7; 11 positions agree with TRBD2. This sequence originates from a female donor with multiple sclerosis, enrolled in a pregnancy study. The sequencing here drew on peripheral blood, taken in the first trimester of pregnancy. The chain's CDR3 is CASSSASGTSGIYEQYF. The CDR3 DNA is TGTGCCAGCAGTTCGGCCTCCGGGACTAGCGGTATCTACGAGCAGTACTTC.